One and the same sample provided the 21 T cell receptor beta chains below, sequenced in a study of blood T cell repertoires in COVID-19. The data were produced by immunoSEQ multiplex PCR, yet TCRdb's version contains in-frame clones alone and is incomplete. Here the sample spans about 190,000 clones, nearly 90% being singletons. Sample: peripheral blood. These receptor sequences come from a man aged 60-69 years with active or convalescent COVID-19.

The chain combines TRBV19 with TRBJ1-4; 9 bases are shared with TRBD1. J was trimmed by 6 bases and V by 3 bases; bases with no gene match: 5. This CDR3 region has 15 residues. From germline, CDR1 is LNHDA and CDR2 SQIVND (reference sequence). The CDR3 coding sequence is TGTGCCAGTAGTATGATGACAGGGGGGGATGAAAAACTGTTTTTT. Encoded protein: CASSMMTGGDEKLFF.

The gene calls are TRBV5-4 and TRBJ2-1, with D tentatively TRBD1 (6 bases). CDR1 is SGHNT and CDR2 is YYREEE in the germline V gene (reference sequence). With 2 bases removed from V and 9 bases from J, the gap between germline ends came to 15 bases. The length of the CDR3 is 14 residues. The chain's CDR3 is CASSLQGRKSEQFF. Written as DNA, the CDR3 is TGTGCCAGCAGCTTACAGGGTCGTAAGAGTGAGCAGTTCTTC.

V gene TRBV24-1 combines with J gene TRBJ2-3; 16 bases fit TRBD2. Trimming took 2 bases from V and 1 from J; bases not matched to a gene: 8. The germline V gene encodes CDR1 KGHDR and CDR2 SFDVKD. This CDR3 spans 20 amino acids. This CDR3 is CATSDYSGLAGGLGTDTQYF. In DNA form, the CDR3 reads TGTGCCACCAGTGATTACTCGGGACTAGCGGGGGGGCTGGGCACAGATACGCAGTATTTT.

This chain links TRBV27 with TRBJ2-3; tentatively, D is TRBD1 (5 bases). Germline V gene lookup returns CDR1 MNHEY and CDR2 SMNVEV (reference sequence). CDR3 length equals 15 residues. V dropped 4 bases and J dropped 2 bases, with 13 bases sitting between them. The CDR3 DNA reads as TGTGCCAGCAGTTCCAACCGACAGAACACAGATACGCAGTATTTT. Translation: CASSSNRQNTDTQYF.

The genes are TRBV5-1 and TRBJ2-3, with D perhaps TRBD1 (5 bases). V gave up 3 bases and J gave up 5 bases, with 13 bases separating them. Germline values: CDR1 SGHRS, CDR2 YFSETQ. CDR3 length: 14 amino acids. CDR3 sequence (DNA): TGCGCCAGCAGCTCAGGGCCCCAGGGAGATACGCAGTATTTT. Its translation: CASSSGPQGDTQYF.

The CDR3 DNA reads as TGTGCCAGCAGCTTGGTGGAGGGGGCAACTTATAATTCACCCCTCCACTTT. It encodes CASSLVEGATYNSPLHF. The chain employs TRBV5-8 and TRBJ1-6; 7 nucleotides line up with TRBD1. There are 17 residues in the CDR3. CDR1 and CDR2 from the germline V gene are SGHTS and YDEGEE. Germline trimming cut 0 bases from V and 4 bases from J; bases unmatched to any gene: 7.

This clone showed up just once. V is TRBV7-9 and J is TRBJ1-2, with 8 bases fitting TRBD1. The CDR3 consists of 16 residues. V shed 1 base and J 3 bases; nucleotides not matched to a gene: 7. The V gene's germline CDR1 is SEHNR and CDR2 FQNEAQ (reference sequence). CDR3 sequence reads: CASSLGTGNGDYGYTF. In DNA, the CDR3 is TGTGCCAGCAGCTTAGGGACAGGGAATGGGGACTATGGCTACACCTTC.

This clone was detected only a few times. The same CDR3 can be traced to other DNA sequences in this sample. In nucleotides, the CDR3 is TGCGCCAGCAGCTTGAACGGGAATCAGCCCCAGCATTTT. Amino acid sequence: CASSLNGNQPQHF. V usage is TRBV5-1 and J usage is TRBJ1-5; D not resolved. This CDR3 has 13 residues. V lost 1 base, J lost 4 bases, and 6 bases lay in between. Germline loops: CDR1 SGHRS, CDR2 YFSETQ.

The chain carries TRBV7-3 and TRBJ2-7; TRBD1 matches 9 bases. The germline V gene has CDR1 SGHTA and CDR2 FQGTGA. The V and J ends lost 4 bases and 2 bases, in that order; junction bases with no gene match: 12. The CDR3 covers 17 residues. For the CDR3, the DNA is TGTGCCAGCAGCTCCCACCTGACAGGGGGTTTAGCCTACGAGCAGTACTTC. The encoded protein is CASSSHLTGGLAYEQYF.

The genes are TRBV3-1 (or the pseudogene TRBV3-2) and TRBJ2-1; D possibly corresponds to TRBD2 (6 bases). The CDR3 runs 16 residues. Germline loops: CDR1 LGHDT, CDR2 YNNKEL (reference sequence). V lost 1 base to trimming and J lost 6 bases, with 16 bases between them. The CDR3 region has the DNA TGTGCCAGCAGCCAAGGGTCTCTCCACGGGGGCAATGAGCAGTTCTTC. It codes for CASSQGSLHGGNEQFF.

The chain employs TRBV6-5 and TRBJ1-2, with 7 bases lining up with TRBD1. V was clipped by 0 bases and J by 6 bases; unmatched bases: 4. CDR1 and CDR2 from the germline V gene are MNHEY and SVGAGI. The CDR3 totals 14 residues. The DNA of the CDR3 is TGTGCCAGCAGTTACTCGGAGGGGGCGGATGGCTACACCTTC. Translation: CASSYSEGADGYTF.

This chain connects TRBV9 to TRBJ2-1, with 8 positions matching TRBD1. This CDR3 contains 16 residues. Trimming at V came to 3 bases and at J to 0 bases, leaving 5 bases not matched to a gene. Germline loops: CDR1 SGDLS, CDR2 YYNGEE. For the CDR3, the DNA is TGTGCCAGCAGCGCCCAGGGGGCGAGCTCCTACAATGAGCAGTTCTTC. Translation gives CASSAQGASSYNEQFF. Full variable domain (remainder filled in from reference TRBV9 and TRBJ2-1): DSGVTQTPKHLITATGQRVTLRCSPRSGDLSVYWYQQSLDQGLQFLIQYYNGEERAKGNILERFSAQQFPDLHSELNLSSLELGDSALYFCASSAQGASSYNEQFFGPGTRLTVL.

V and J are TRBV5-6 and TRBJ1-1; D perhaps matches TRBD1 (5 bases). In germline, CDR1 is SGHDT, CDR2 YYEEEE. Trimming took 2 bases from V and 2 from J, leaving 16 bases between them. This CDR3 has 16 residues. For the CDR3, the DNA is TGTGCCAGCAGCTTCCCCTCTCCGACAGAAAACACTGAAGCTTTCTTT. Its translation is CASSFPSPTENTEAFF.

This clone was observed a few times. V usage is TRBV3-1 (or the pseudogene TRBV3-2) and J usage is TRBJ1-1; D possibly corresponds to TRBD1 (6 bases). V was cut by 2 bases and J by 10 bases, with 17 bases left in between. CDR1 is LGHDT, CDR2 YNNKEL, per germline (reference sequence). The CDR3 length is 14 residues. The CDR3 DNA reads TGTGCCAGCAGCCAACGGCCTACAGGGTTCGTAGCTTTCTTT. Translating gives CASSQRPTGFVAFF.

The chain recombines TRBV29-1 with TRBJ2-5; TRBD2 aligns across 8 bases. Germline V gene lookup returns CDR1 SQVTM and CDR2 ANQGSEA. J gave up 5 bases and V 7 bases, and 15 bases lay outside the gene matches. This CDR3 comprises 15 residues. CDR3 DNA: TGCAGCGCCGTCCCACCCCAAGCGGGGGTGGAGACCCAGTACTTC. Protein product: CSAVPPQAGVETQYF.

Here the CDR3 reads CASSPRAGDNYGYTF. The CDR3 DNA follows: TGTGCCAGCAGCCCAAGGGCAGGGGATAACTATGGCTACACCTTC. V and J are TRBV7-3 and TRBJ1-2; maybe TRBD1 (6 bases). V was pared by 5 bases and J by 1 base, with 14 bases between. There are 15 residues in the CDR3. Germline lookup yields CDR1 SGHTA and CDR2 FQGTGA. Filled out from reference TRBV7-3 and TRBJ1-2, the complete variable domain reads GAGVSQTPSNKVTEKGKYVELRCDPISGHTALYWYRQSLGQGPEFLIYFQGTGAADDSGLPNDRFFAVRPEGSVSTLKIQRTERGDSAVYLCASSPRAGDNYGYTFGSGTRLTVV.

This clone appeared once. This rearrangement joins TRBV4-1 to TRBJ2-2; TRBD1 aligns across 7 bases. The CDR3 is made up of 16 amino acids. Losses at the gene ends were 2 bases for V and 0 bases for J; bases not matched to a gene: 3. The germline V gene encodes CDR1 MGHRA and CDR2 YSYEKL. CDR3 in DNA: TGCGCCAGCAGCCAAAGGGGGCCCACGAACACCGGGGAGCTGTTTTTT. As protein: CASSQRGPTNTGELFF.

This rearrangement joins TRBV5-5 to TRBJ1-5; 11 positions match TRBD1. Germline V gives CDR1 SGHKS, CDR2 YYEKEE (reference sequence). V shed 3 bases, J shed 2 bases, and the junction held 7 bases outside the gene matches. The CDR3 length is 17 residues. The CDR3 bases are TGTGCCAGCAGCTGGGGACAGGGGGAGGCTGGCAATCAGCCCCAGCATTTT. This sequence encodes CASSWGQGEAGNQPQHF.

This chain links TRBV30 with TRBJ2-2, with 8 bases lining up with TRBD1. The CDR3 sequence is 16 residues long. In germline, CDR1 is GTSNPN, CDR2 SVGIG (reference sequence). Trimming cost V 0 bases and J 3 bases; bases outside gene matches: 6. For the CDR3, the DNA is TGTGCCTGGAGTGTAAGAAGGACAGGGTACACCGGGGAGCTGTTTTTT. The encoded protein is CAWSVRRTGYTGELFF.

The chain employs TRBV5-4 and TRBJ2-7, with D hard to call. This CDR3 is built from 14 residues. Germline V gene sequence: CDR1 SGHNT, CDR2 YYREEE (reference sequence). The V and J ends lost 1 base and 6 bases respectively, with 14 bases between them. Written as DNA, the CDR3 is TGTGCCAGCAGCTTGAGTCTAGAATCGATCGAGCAGTACTTC. It encodes CASSLSLESIEQYF.

J is TRBJ2-5 and V is TRBV19; 8 bases are shared with TRBD1. The ends lost 4 bases at V and 5 bases at J; junction bases unmatched: 12. The CDR3 is 16 amino acids. CDR1 is LNHDA and CDR2 is SQIVND in the germline V gene (reference sequence). The CDR3 loop reads CASSRRAGGGRETQYF. The CDR3 DNA is TGTGCCAGTAGTAGAAGGGCAGGGGGCGGACGGGAGACCCAGTACTTC. The variable domain in full, completed from reference TRBV19 and TRBJ2-5, reads DGGITQSPKYLFRKEGQNVTLSCEQNLNHDAMYWYRQDPGQGLRLIYYSQIVNDFQKGDIAEGYSVSREKKESFPLTVTSAQKNPTAFYLCASSRRAGGGRETQYFGPGTRLLVL.